This TCR beta chain comes out of a study of beta chain features in type 1 diabetes. The authors reverse transcribed all of the isolated RNA, so sequencing captured expressed TCRB transcripts. Assay used: immunoSEQ multiplex PCR; TCRdb lists only in-frame clones, some missing. The table lists 600,000 to 700,000 clones, roughly 13% of them singletons. The V end was cut by 1 base, the J end by 13 bases, with 11 bases between. The CDR3 length is 12 residues. Germline V gene lookup returns CDR1 SGHVS and CDR2 FNYEAQ. Study-wide findings and caveats: When Type 1 diabetes patients were examined, their TCRB CDR3s proved moderately but significantly shorter in all four CD4+ subsets.

As concerns this clone: The antigen remains unidentified.

V usage is TRBV7-6 and J usage is TRBJ2-1, with a tentative D call TRBD2 (5 bases). Sequenced: naive CD4+ T cells from blood. The sequence came from a man younger than 30 with type 1 diabetes. The CDR3 region has the DNA TGTGCCAGCAGCTTAGGAACCGGGGATCAGTTCTTC. Amino acids: CASSLGTGDQFF.